What follows are 13 T cell receptor beta chains derived from one specimen sequenced in a study of CD8 T cells in ankylosing spondylitis. TCRdb used MiXCR to reprocess the 5' RACE reads, holding one entry per CDR3 protein. The data contain some 30,000 distinct CDR3 sequences, 12% to 15% of them seen just once; the ten biggest clones take up 36%. The specimen sequenced was blood. The origin of the receptors is a male donor with ankylosing spondylitis or in good health (not recorded which).

The rearrangement uses TRBV20-1 and TRBJ2-2, with D uncertain. CDR3 size: 14 residues. The V end lost 0 bases, the J end lost 0 bases, and 5 bases lay between the germline ends. Germline CDR1 DFQATT, CDR2 SNEGSKA (reference sequence). Here the CDR3 reads CSARDTANTGELFF. As DNA, the CDR3 is TGCAGTGCTAGAGATACGGCGAACACCGGGGAGCTGTTTTTT.

This chain uses TRBV6-2 or TRBV6-3 with TRBJ1-1; D remains unclear. Germline CDR1 MNHEY, CDR2 SVGEGT. This CDR3 spans 13 amino acids. V gave up 0 bases and J gave up 5 bases, with 7 bases separating them. As DNA, the CDR3 is TGTGCCAGCAGTTACTCGACGGTTACTGAAGCTTTCTTT. It codes for CASSYSTVTEAFF.

This clonotype came up a few times. The chain links TRBV2 to TRBJ2-7; the D gene could be TRBD1 or TRBD2 (7 bases each). Germline V gene lookup returns CDR1 SNHLY and CDR2 FYNNEI. This CDR3 spans 20 amino acids. Trimming shortened V by 6 bases and J by 3 bases, and 33 bases separated the two germline ends. Written as DNA, the CDR3 is TGTGCCAGCAGCTTCACGAGGGAGGGACAGCGCCTCGGGTCAATCTACGAGCAGTACTTC. Protein sequence: CASSFTREGQRLGSIYEQYF. Filled out from reference TRBV2 and TRBJ2-7, the complete variable domain reads EPEVTQTPSHQVTQMGQEVILRCVPISNHLYFYWYRQILGQKVEFLVSFYNNEISEKSEIFDDQFSVERPDGSNFTLKIRSTKLEDSAMYFCASSFTREGQRLGSIYEQYFGPGTRLTVT.

V and J are TRBV4-1 and TRBJ1-1, with D perhaps TRBD1 (5 bases). This CDR3 is built from 15 residues. In germline, CDR1 is MGHRA, CDR2 YSYEKL. V shed 7 bases and J shed 3 bases, with 18 bases lying between them. The DNA for the CDR3 is TGCGCCAGCACCCATAGTGGGGCGGGGGACACTGAAGCTTTCTTT. Its translation: CASTHSGAGDTEAFF.

This clonotype was picked up many times. The J gene is TRBJ2-5, the V gene TRBV7-2; no clear D. V shed 5 bases and J shed 0 bases, with 7 bases lying between them. Germline lookup yields CDR1 SGHTA and CDR2 FQGNSA. The CDR3 is 13 residues long. CDR3 in amino acids: CASSTAYQETQYF. The CDR3 DNA reads as TGTGCCAGCAGCACAGCGTACCAAGAGACCCAGTACTTC.

The chain is built from TRBV20-1 and TRBJ1-6; D call uncertain. The V and J ends lost 3 bases and 5 bases respectively, with 11 bases between them. The germline CDR1 and CDR2 sequences are DFQATT and SNEGSKA (reference sequence). CDR3 length equals 14 residues. The CDR3 coding sequence is TGCAGTGCTAGCCGGGGTGTAGATAATTCACCCCTCCACTTT. Protein product: CSASRGVDNSPLHF.

This clonotype was detected ten times or more. The V gene is TRBV28, the J gene TRBJ2-3; perhaps TRBD1 as D (6 bases). Germline loops: CDR1 MDHEN, CDR2 SYDVKM. Trimming removed 3 bases at V and 3 bases at J, with 7 bases between. CDR3 length equals 13 residues. The CDR3 DNA reads as TGTGCCAGCAGTTTGAGGGGGACAGATACGCAGTATTTT. It yields the protein CASSLRGTDTQYF.

The J gene is TRBJ1-1, the V gene TRBV7-6; unclear D gene. Germline V gives CDR1 SGHVS, CDR2 FNYEAQ. This CDR3 has 13 amino acids. Trimming took off 1 base at V and 5 bases at J, with 8 bases between the two ends. This chain's CDR3 is CASSLGWETEAFF. DNA of the CDR3: TGTGCCAGCAGCTTAGGATGGGAGACTGAAGCTTTCTTT.

The chain carries TRBV11-2 and TRBJ2-1; 7 nucleotides agree with TRBD1. The germline V gene has CDR1 SGHAT and CDR2 FQNNGV. The CDR3 is made up of 14 amino acids. V lost 0 bases to trimming and J lost 6 bases; unmatched junction nucleotides: 2. CDR3 coding DNA: TGTGCCAGCAGCTTAGACGGACAGGTCAATGAGCAGTTCTTC. Protein product: CASSLDGQVNEQFF.

The CDR3 protein is CASSQDFRGTQYF. In DNA, the CDR3 is TGCGCCAGCAGCCAAGATTTCAGGGGGACCCAGTACTTC. The chain carries TRBV4-3 and TRBJ2-5, with D possibly being TRBD1 (6 bases). CDR1 is LGHNA, CDR2 YSLEER, per germline. There are 13 residues in the CDR3. V lost 0 bases and J 7 bases, leaving 9 bases between the germline ends.

This clonotype was recorded a few times. The V call is TRBV6-5, the J call TRBJ2-2; D is perhaps TRBD2 (6 bases). Between the trimmed V and J ends, which lost 2 bases and 5 bases, there was a span of 12 bases. CDR1 and CDR2 from the germline V gene are MNHEY and SVGAGI. CDR3 length: 15 amino acids. The CDR3 region is CASSYVLGGTGELFF. The CDR3 DNA reads as TGTGCCAGCAGTTACGTCCTCGGGGGTACCGGGGAGCTGTTTTTT.

The rearrangement links TRBV3-1 to TRBJ2-5; D is unclear. Trimming pared 1 base from V and 1 base from J, leaving 7 bases between. The germline V gene has CDR1 LGHDT and CDR2 YNNKEL (reference sequence). This CDR3 comprises 14 residues. CDR3 in amino acids: CASSQASGQETQYF. CDR3 bases: TGTGCCAGCAGCCAAGCTTCCGGCCAAGAGACCCAGTACTTC.

The chain joins TRBV9 to TRBJ2-1; 7 positions agree with TRBD2. CDR3 length equals 15 residues. Germline CDR1 reads SGDLS; CDR2 reads YYNGEE. V lost 1 base and J lost 4; bases outside the gene matches: 5. CDR3 residues: CASSVTPRGYNEQFF. CDR3 nucleotides: TGTGCCAGCAGCGTAACCCCGCGGGGGTACAATGAGCAGTTCTTC.